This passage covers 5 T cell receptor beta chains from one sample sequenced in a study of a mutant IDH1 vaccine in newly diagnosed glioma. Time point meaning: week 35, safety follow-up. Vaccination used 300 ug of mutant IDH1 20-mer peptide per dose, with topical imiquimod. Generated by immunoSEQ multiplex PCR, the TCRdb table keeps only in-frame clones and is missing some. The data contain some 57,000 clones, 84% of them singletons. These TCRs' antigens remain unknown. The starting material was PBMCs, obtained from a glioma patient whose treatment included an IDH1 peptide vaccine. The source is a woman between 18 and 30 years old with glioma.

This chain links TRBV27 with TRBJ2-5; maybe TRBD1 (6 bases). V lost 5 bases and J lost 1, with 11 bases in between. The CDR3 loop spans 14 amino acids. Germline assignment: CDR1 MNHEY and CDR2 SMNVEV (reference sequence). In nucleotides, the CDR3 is TGTGCCAGCAGTGTCGACAGGATCCAAGAGACCCAGTACTTC. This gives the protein CASSVDRIQETQYF.

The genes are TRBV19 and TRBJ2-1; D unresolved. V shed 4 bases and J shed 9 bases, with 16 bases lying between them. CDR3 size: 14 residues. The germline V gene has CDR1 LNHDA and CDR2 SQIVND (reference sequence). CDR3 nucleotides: TGTGCCAGTAGTAGCCTCGGGCCCTCAGGTGAGCAGTTCTTC. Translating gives CASSSLGPSGEQFF.

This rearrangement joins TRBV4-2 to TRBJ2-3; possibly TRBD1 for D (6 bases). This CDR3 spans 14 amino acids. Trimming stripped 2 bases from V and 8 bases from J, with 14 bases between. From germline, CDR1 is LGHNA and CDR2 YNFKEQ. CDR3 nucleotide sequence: TGTGCCAGCAGCCAAATACAAGGGGGACGTACGCAGTATTTT. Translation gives CASSQIQGGRTQYF.

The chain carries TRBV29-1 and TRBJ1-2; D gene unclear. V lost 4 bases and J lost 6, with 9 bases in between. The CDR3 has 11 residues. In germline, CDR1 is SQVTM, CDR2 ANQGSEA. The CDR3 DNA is TGCAGCGTTGTGGAACAACATGGCTACACCTTC. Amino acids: CSVVEQHGYTF. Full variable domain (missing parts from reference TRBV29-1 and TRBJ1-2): SAVISQKPSRDICQRGTSLTIQCQVDSQVTMMFWYRQQPGQSLTLIATANQGSEATYESGFVIDKFPISRPNLTFSTLTVSNMSPEDSSIYLCSVVEQHGYTFGSGTRLTVV.

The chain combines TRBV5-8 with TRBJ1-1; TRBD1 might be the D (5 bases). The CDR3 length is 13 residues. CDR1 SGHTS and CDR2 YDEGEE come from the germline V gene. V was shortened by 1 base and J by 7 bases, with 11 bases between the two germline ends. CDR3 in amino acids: CASSLKVGVEAFF. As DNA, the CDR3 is TGTGCCAGCAGCTTGAAGGTGGGGGTTGAAGCTTTCTTT.